These 21 T cell receptor beta chains came from one sample sequenced in a study of blood T cell repertoires in COVID-19. Here immunoSEQ multiplex PCR was the method, and the copy in TCRdb shows in-frame clones only, minus some. Among about 120,000 clones listed, 85% were seen once. Sequencing was performed on peripheral blood. Receptor source: a man in his sixties with acute or convalescent COVID-19.

The chain carries TRBV5-1 and TRBJ2-5, with 7 bases that match TRBD2. The J segment lost 4 bases and the V segment lost 1 base, leaving 1 base of the junction unmatched. Per germline, CDR1 SGHRS and CDR2 YFSETQ. The CDR3 runs to 13 residues. CDR3 amino acids: CASSLTGGETQYF. The CDR3 coding sequence is TGCGCCAGCAGCTTGACGGGGGGAGAGACCCAGTACTTC.

On this clone: One end of the junction fails to match germline, which may point to a read error. The chain links TRBV5-4 to TRBJ2-7, with 9 bases identical to TRBD1. CDR1 is SGHNT, CDR2 YYREEE, per germline (reference sequence). The CDR3 is 13 residues long. DNA of the CDR3: TGTGCCAGCAGCTTGGACAGGGGGCAAGCGGGGCACTTC. Translation gives CASSLDRGQAGHF.

The chain combines TRBV2 with TRBJ1-3, with no clear D. The CDR3 runs to 15 residues. Deletions cut 3 bases from V and 0 bases from J, with 9 bases between. Germline CDR1 SNHLY, CDR2 FYNNEI. Written as DNA, the CDR3 is TGTGCCAGCAGTGAGGATAGCAGCTCTGGAAACACCATATATTTT. This codes for CASSEDSSSGNTIYF.

The gene calls are TRBV7-8 and TRBJ2-3, with TRBD2 matching over 8 bases. The CDR3 has 15 amino acids. J lost 4 bases, V lost 5 bases, and 8 bases had no gene match. Germline values: CDR1 SGHVS, CDR2 FQNEAQ. The CDR3 spells CASSRAGAPADTQYF. Written as DNA, the CDR3 is TGTGCCAGCAGCCGAGCGGGAGCCCCCGCAGATACGCAGTATTTT.

The rearrangement uses TRBV11-2 and TRBJ2-5; maybe TRBD2 (7 bases). Trimming took 0 bases from V and 5 from J, leaving 13 bases between them. CDR1 is SGHAT and CDR2 is FQNNGV in the germline V gene. There are 15 residues in the CDR3. The CDR3 sequence is CASSLDGGGLETQYF. As DNA, the CDR3 is TGTGCCAGCAGCTTAGATGGGGGGGGGCTGGAGACCCAGTACTTC.

The J gene is TRBJ1-6, the V gene TRBV7-9; D might be TRBD1 (6 bases). Germline CDR1 and CDR2: SEHNR and FQNEAQ (reference sequence). This CDR3 comprises 14 residues. With 6 bases removed from V and 6 bases from J, the gap between germline ends came to 12 bases. CDR3 in amino acids: CASRSTGGNSPLHF. The DNA for the CDR3 is TGTGCCAGCAGGTCGACAGGTGGTAATTCACCCCTCCACTTT.

The chain combines TRBV7-3 with TRBJ1-1; D is unclear. Deletions cut 3 bases from V and 5 bases from J, with 13 bases between. Germline assignment: CDR1 SGHTA and CDR2 FQGTGA. The CDR3 covers 14 residues. The CDR3 coding sequence is TGTGCCAGCAGCTTTGACGGGTCCAGAACTGAAGCTTTCTTT. Translating it yields CASSFDGSRTEAFF.

CDR3 coding DNA: TGCAGCGTACAGGGAACGGAGACCCAGTACTTC. Amino acid sequence: CSVQGTETQYF. The rearrangement links TRBV29-1 to TRBJ2-5; D is perhaps TRBD1 (6 bases). This CDR3 spans 11 amino acids. Germline V gene sequence: CDR1 SQVTM, CDR2 ANQGSEA. V shed 6 bases and J shed 5 bases, with 10 bases lying between them.

The CDR3 DNA reads TGTGCCAGCTCCCAGGGACTAGCGGGAGGTGGTAATGAGCAGTTCTTC. Residues: CASSQGLAGGGNEQFF. The V gene is TRBV18, the J gene TRBJ2-1, with 15 bases identical to TRBD2. The CDR3 has 16 residues. V lost 6 bases and J lost 7; bases outside the gene matches: 7. The V gene's germline CDR1 is KGHSH and CDR2 LQKENI.

V gene TRBV7-9 combines with J gene TRBJ1-2, with TRBD1 matching 8 bases. With 5 bases clipped from V and 10 bases from J, the junction kept 6 bases outside the gene matches. Germline-derived CDR1 and CDR2 are SEHNR and FQNEAQ (reference sequence). The length of the CDR3 is 12 residues. The CDR3 nucleotides read TGTGCCAGCAGCCCCGACAGGGGTGACTACACCTTC. Amino acid sequence: CASSPDRGDYTF.

The chain uses TRBV5-1 and TRBJ2-5; 7 positions agree with TRBD2. CDR3 length: 15 amino acids. Germline lookup yields CDR1 SGHRS and CDR2 YFSETQ. With V trimmed by 2 bases and J by 1 base, 5 bases remained unmatched. CDR3 nucleotides: TGCGCCAGCAGCTTAGACGGGAGGCCCCAAGAGACCCAGTACTTC. It encodes CASSLDGRPQETQYF.

This clone was detected once. The V and J genes are TRBV9 and TRBJ2-3, with a possible D match to TRBD1 (5 bases). The CDR3 sequence is 15 residues long. In germline, CDR1 is SGDLS, CDR2 YYNGEE. The V gene lost 3 bases and the J gene lost 2 bases, with 13 bases spanning the gap. Written as DNA, the CDR3 is TGTGCCAGCAGCGCGGTCAGGGCTTACACAGATACGCAGTATTTT. Translation: CASSAVRAYTDTQYF.

J is TRBJ1-2 and V is TRBV10-3; the D gene is possibly TRBD1 (5 bases). Looked up from germline, CDR1 is ENHRY and CDR2 is SYGVKD. The CDR3 loop spans 19 amino acids. V was cut by 2 bases and J by 3 bases, with 25 bases left in between. The CDR3 loop reads CAISEDRWPNDVHYYGYTF. The CDR3 DNA follows: TGTGCCATCAGTGAGGACAGATGGCCGAACGACGTACACTACTATGGCTACACCTTC.

The chain carries TRBV11-2 and TRBJ2-1, with D unclear. CDR1 is SGHAT and CDR2 is FQNNGV in the germline V gene. The CDR3 has 15 amino acids. Trimming pared 6 bases from V and 4 bases from J, leaving 16 bases between. CDR3 loop: CASSLREAGYNEQFF. The CDR3 region has the DNA TGTGCCAGCAGTCTGCGAGAGGCCGGATACAATGAGCAGTTCTTC.

There are a few counts of this clone. The chain links TRBV29-1 to TRBJ2-3; weak D call: TRBD1 (6 bases). The V gene lost 3 bases and the J gene lost 3 bases, with 13 bases spanning the gap. Germline CDR1 reads SQVTM; CDR2 reads ANQGSEA. This CDR3 has 14 residues. CDR3 residues: CSVDGTTATDTQYF. DNA of the CDR3: TGCAGCGTTGATGGGACAACCGCGACAGATACGCAGTATTTT.

This chain connects TRBV30 to TRBJ1-4; D uncertain. Germline-derived CDR1 and CDR2 are GTSNPN and SVGIG (reference sequence). V lost 3 bases and J 4 bases, leaving 6 bases between the germline ends. CDR3 length: 12 residues. This CDR3 is CAWRAGNEKLFF. The CDR3 DNA reads TGTGCCTGGAGGGCGGGTAATGAAAAACTGTTTTTT.

This chain connects TRBV10-3 to TRBJ2-1, with TRBD2 matching 7 bases. The germline CDR1 and CDR2 sequences are ENHRY and SYGVKD. After removal of 6 bases from V and 9 bases from J, the junction contained 17 bases not matched to a gene. The CDR3 runs to 16 residues. In DNA form, the CDR3 reads TGTGCCATCAGGGGGGTAGCTAGCGGCCTCATGGGTGAGCAGTTCTTC. It translates to CAIRGVASGLMGEQFF.

This clone was seen ten or more times. J is TRBJ2-7 and V is TRBV5-1; the match to TRBD1 covers 7 bases. V shed 5 bases and J 4 bases; nucleotides not matched to a gene: 9. The V gene's germline CDR1 is SGHRS and CDR2 YFSETQ. CDR3 size: 14 residues. CDR3 in amino acids: CASSTQGTDYEQYF. DNA for the CDR3: TGCGCCAGCAGTACACAGGGGACCGATTACGAGCAGTACTTC. The full variable domain, with the rest looked up from reference TRBV5-1 and TRBJ2-7, is KAGVTQTPRYLIKTRGQQVTLSCSPISGHRSVSWYQQTPGQGLQFLFEYFSETQRNKGNFPGRFSGRQFSNSRSEMNVSTLELGDSALYLCASSTQGTDYEQYFGPGTRLTVT.

V is TRBV5-1 and J is TRBJ2-7, with 7 bases lining up with TRBD1. Germline V gene data show CDR1 as SGHRS and CDR2 as YFSETQ. The CDR3 runs 17 residues. The J segment lost 1 base and the V segment lost 3 bases, leaving 13 bases of the junction unmatched. The DNA for the CDR3 is TGCGCCAGCAGCTATAGCGTAGACAGGGTGTTTTCCTACGAGCAGTACTTC. Encoded protein: CASSYSVDRVFSYEQYF.

This chain uses TRBV28 with TRBJ1-2, with D possibly matching TRBD1 (5 bases). Trimming took 2 bases from V and 2 from J, leaving 9 bases between them. CDR3 size: 14 residues. Germline V gene sequence: CDR1 MDHEN, CDR2 SYDVKM. CDR3 residues: CASSLIGANYGYTF. The CDR3 bases are TGTGCCAGCAGTTTAATAGGGGCCAACTATGGCTACACCTTC.

The chain combines TRBV9 with TRBJ1-1; possibly TRBD1 for D (6 bases). The germline V gene encodes CDR1 SGDLS and CDR2 YYNGEE. The CDR3 extends over 13 amino acids. Trimming pared 3 bases from V and 1 base from J, leaving 7 bases between. The CDR3 DNA reads as TGTGCCAGCAGCGCAGGGGCGAACACTGAAGCTTTCTTT. This translates into CASSAGANTEAFF.